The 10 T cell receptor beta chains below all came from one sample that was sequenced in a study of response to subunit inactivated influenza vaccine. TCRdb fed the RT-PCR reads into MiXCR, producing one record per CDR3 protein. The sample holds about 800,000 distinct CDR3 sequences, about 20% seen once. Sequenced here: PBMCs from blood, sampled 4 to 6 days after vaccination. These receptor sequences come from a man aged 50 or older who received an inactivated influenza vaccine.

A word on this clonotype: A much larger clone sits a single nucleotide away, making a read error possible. CDR3 loop: CAGSFVGTGISYNEQFF. CDR3 nucleotides: TGTGCCGGCAGCTTCGTCGGGACAGGGATCTCCTACAATGAGCAGTTCTTC. V is TRBV7-6 and J is TRBJ2-1; TRBD1 matches at 9 bases. The CDR3 loop spans 17 amino acids. Per germline, CDR1 SGHVS and CDR2 FNYEAQ. Full variable domain (remainder filled in from reference TRBV7-6 and TRBJ2-1): GAGVSQSPRYKVTKRGQDVALRCDPISGHVSLYWYRQALGQGPEFLTYFNYEAQQDKSGLPNDRFSAERPEGSISTLTIQRTEQRDSAMYRCAGSFVGTGISYNEQFFGPGTRLTVL.

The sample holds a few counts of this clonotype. CDR3 DNA sequence: TGCAGTGCTAGATCAGGCACTGAAGCTTTCTTT. Translating it yields CSARSGTEAFF. This chain uses TRBV20-1 with TRBJ1-1, with D uncertain. V was pared by 2 bases and J by 4 bases, with 5 bases between. This CDR3 is 11 amino acids long. Germline V gene sequence: CDR1 DFQATT, CDR2 SNEGSKA (reference sequence).

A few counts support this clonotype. Here the CDR3 DNA reads TGTGCCAGCTCACCAGGGGGGAAAGAGACCCAGTACTTC. This gives the protein CASSPGGKETQYF. The rearrangement uses TRBV18 and TRBJ2-5, with a possible D match to TRBD2 (6 bases). CDR3 length: 13 residues. Germline V gene sequence: CDR1 KGHSH, CDR2 LQKENI. The ends were cut back, 2 bases at V and 3 bases at J, with 7 bases in the middle. The entire variable domain, with the rest obtained from reference TRBV18 and TRBJ2-5, is as follows: NAGVMQNPRHLVRRRGQEARLRCSPMKGHSHVYWYRQLPEEGLKFMVYLQKENIIDESGMPKERFSAEFPKEGPSILRIQQVVRGDSAAYFCASSPGGKETQYFGPGTRLLVL.

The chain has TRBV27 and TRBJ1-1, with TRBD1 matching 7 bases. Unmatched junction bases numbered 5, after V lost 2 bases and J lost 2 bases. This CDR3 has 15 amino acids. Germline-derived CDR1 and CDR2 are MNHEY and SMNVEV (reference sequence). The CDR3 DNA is TGTGCCAGCAGTTTAGACAGGGCAATAAACACTGAAGCTTTCTTT. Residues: CASSLDRAINTEAFF.

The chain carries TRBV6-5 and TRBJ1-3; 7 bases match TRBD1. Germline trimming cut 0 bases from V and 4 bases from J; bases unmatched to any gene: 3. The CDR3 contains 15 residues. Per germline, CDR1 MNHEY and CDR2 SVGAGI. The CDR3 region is CASSYSTGRGNTIYF. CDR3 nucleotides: TGTGCCAGCAGTTACTCGACAGGGCGCGGAAACACCATATATTTT.

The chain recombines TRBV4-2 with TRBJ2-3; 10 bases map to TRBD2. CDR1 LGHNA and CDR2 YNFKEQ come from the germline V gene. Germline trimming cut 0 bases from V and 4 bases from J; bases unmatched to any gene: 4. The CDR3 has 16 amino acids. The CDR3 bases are TGTGCCAGCAGCCAAGAGATTAGCGGGGGGTCAGATACGCAGTATTTT. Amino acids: CASSQEISGGSDTQYF.

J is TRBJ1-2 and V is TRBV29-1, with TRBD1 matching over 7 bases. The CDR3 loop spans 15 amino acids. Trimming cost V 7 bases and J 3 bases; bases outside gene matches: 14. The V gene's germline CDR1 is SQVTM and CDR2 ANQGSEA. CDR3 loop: CSAFLRTGEHYGYTF. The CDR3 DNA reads TGCAGCGCATTCCTCCGCACAGGGGAACACTATGGCTACACCTTC.

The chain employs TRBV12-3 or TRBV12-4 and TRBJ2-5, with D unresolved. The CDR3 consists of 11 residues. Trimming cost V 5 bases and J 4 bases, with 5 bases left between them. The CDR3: CASSHTETQYF. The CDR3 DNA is TGTGCCAGCAGTCACACAGAGACCCAGTACTTC.

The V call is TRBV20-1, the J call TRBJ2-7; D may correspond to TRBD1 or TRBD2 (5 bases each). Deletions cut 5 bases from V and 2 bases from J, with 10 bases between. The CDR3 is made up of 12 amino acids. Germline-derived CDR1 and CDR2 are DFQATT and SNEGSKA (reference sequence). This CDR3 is CSARGPTYEQYF. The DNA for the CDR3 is TGCAGTGCTCGGGGACCAACCTACGAGCAGTACTTC.

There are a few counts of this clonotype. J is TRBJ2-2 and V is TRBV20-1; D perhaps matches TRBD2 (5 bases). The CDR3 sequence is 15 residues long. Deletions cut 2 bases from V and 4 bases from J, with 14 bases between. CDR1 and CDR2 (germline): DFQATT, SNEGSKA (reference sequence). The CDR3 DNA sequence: TGCAGTGCTAGAACACCCGACGCGGGCACCGGGGAGCTGTTTTTT. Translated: CSARTPDAGTGELFF.